Below are 13 T cell receptor beta chains sequenced from a single sample in a study of shared clonotypes between healthy human individuals. TCRdb's table, derived via immunoSEQ multiplex PCR, lists solely in-frame clones and lacks some. The data contain 1,500,000 or so clones, approximately 98.5% of them singletons. Sequencing used naive CD4+ T cells sorted from blood. As for subset: CD45RA+ positively selected. These TCRs come from a man younger than 45 in good health.

The rearrangement links TRBV6-1 to TRBJ1-4; no firm D call. The CDR3 extends over 10 amino acids. The ends were cut back, 8 bases at V and 8 bases at J, with 6 bases in the middle. CDR1 and CDR2 from the germline V gene are MNHNS and SASEGT. The DNA of the CDR3 is TGTGCCAGCTGGAGCGAAAAACTGTTTTTT. Translating it yields CASWSEKLFF.

The rearrangement joins TRBV25-1 to TRBJ2-1, with TRBD1 identical over 8 bases. The V gene end was trimmed by 1 base and the J gene end by 0 bases; junction bases not matched to a gene: 8. The CDR3 totals 18 residues. Germline V gives CDR1 MGHDK, CDR2 SYGVNS. The CDR3 reads CASSESLGTGRSYNEQFF. The DNA for the CDR3 is TGTGCCAGCAGTGAATCACTGGGGACAGGACGCTCCTACAATGAGCAGTTCTTC.

The genes are TRBV11-2 and TRBJ2-3; the match to TRBD2 covers 7 bases. CDR3 size: 16 residues. Germline V lookup: CDR1 SGHAT, CDR2 FQNNGV. Losses at the gene ends were 1 base for V and 0 bases for J; bases not matched to a gene: 4. CDR3 bases: TGTGCCAGCAGCTTAGGGGAGGGGTGGAGCACAGATACGCAGTATTTT. It is translated as CASSLGEGWSTDTQYF.

This rearrangement joins TRBV7-2 to TRBJ2-1; 9 bases are shared with TRBD2. Germline V gives CDR1 SGHTA, CDR2 FQGNSA. The V and J ends lost 1 base and 5 bases, in that order; junction bases with no gene match: 9. The CDR3 covers 17 residues. CDR3: CASSLVGPGLAHNEQFF. As DNA, the CDR3 is TGTGCCAGCAGCTTAGTGGGGCCGGGACTAGCTCACAATGAGCAGTTCTTC.

The chain combines TRBV18 with TRBJ1-1; the D gene is possibly TRBD1 (5 bases). Germline CDR1 is KGHSH and CDR2 is LQKENI. CDR3 size: 15 residues. Trimming shortened V by 4 bases and J by 0 bases, and 12 bases separated the two germline ends. The CDR3 protein is CASSRDGLMNTEAFF. In DNA, the CDR3 is TGTGCCAGCTCACGGGACGGACTTATGAACACTGAAGCTTTCTTT.

The rearrangement uses TRBV4-3 and TRBJ1-1; D gene unclear. This CDR3 has 16 residues. V dropped 0 bases and J dropped 5 bases, with 16 bases sitting between them. Germline V gene sequence: CDR1 LGHNA, CDR2 YSLEER. This CDR3 is CASSQDRSLRWTEAFF. In DNA form, the CDR3 reads TGCGCCAGCAGCCAAGATCGGAGTTTACGTTGGACTGAAGCTTTCTTT.

This clone has just one count. This rearrangement joins TRBV5-1 to TRBJ2-1, with a tentative D call TRBD1 (6 bases). Germline lookup yields CDR1 SGHRS and CDR2 YFSETQ. The V end lost 4 bases, the J end lost 5 bases, and 10 bases lay between the germline ends. This CDR3 region has 13 residues. CDR3 region: CASSLQGHNEQFF. Here the CDR3 DNA reads TGCGCCAGCAGCCTACAGGGCCACAATGAGCAGTTCTTC.

The V gene is TRBV11-1, the J gene TRBJ2-1; D perhaps matches TRBD2 (7 bases). V gave up 5 bases and J gave up 0 bases, with 23 bases separating them. The CDR3 is made up of 19 amino acids. CDR1 and CDR2 from the germline V gene are SGHAT and FQDESV (reference sequence). CDR3 protein: CASSTHRESSGSSYNEQFF. The DNA of the CDR3 is TGTGCCAGCAGCACACACAGGGAGTCTAGCGGAAGCTCCTACAATGAGCAGTTCTTC. Variable domain in full (rest from reference TRBV11-1 and TRBJ2-1): EAEVAQSPRYKITEKSQAVAFWCDPISGHATLYWYRQILGQGPELLVQFQDESVVDDSQLPKDRFSAERLKGVDSTLKIQPAELGDSAMYLCASSTHRESSGSSYNEQFFGPGTRLTVL.

The count of this clone is one. This sequence joins TRBV18 and TRBJ2-3; no firm D call. This CDR3 contains 17 residues. Deletions cut 2 bases from V and 0 bases from J, with 15 bases between. Germline CDR1 reads KGHSH; CDR2 reads LQKENI. The CDR3 nucleotides read TGTGCCAGCTCACCATTCAAAGGATCCTCTAGCACAGATACGCAGTATTTT. Translating gives CASSPFKGSSSTDTQYF. Based on the CDR3 plus reference TRBV18 and TRBJ2-3, the full variable domain is NAGVMQNPRHLVRRRGQEARLRCSPMKGHSHVYWYRQLPEEGLKFMVYLQKENIIDESGMPKERFSAEFPKEGPSILRIQQVVRGDSAAYFCASSPFKGSSSTDTQYFGPGTRLTVL.

V and J are TRBV18 and TRBJ1-1, with 7 nucleotides matching TRBD1. The V gene end was trimmed by 6 bases and the J gene end by 7 bases; junction bases not matched to a gene: 14. CDR1 and CDR2 from the germline V gene are KGHSH and LQKENI. The CDR3 length is 15 residues. This chain's CDR3 is CASSLLGRGLVEAFF. Written as DNA, the CDR3 is TGTGCCAGCTCCCTCCTCGGGAGGGGGCTTGTTGAAGCTTTCTTT.

Turning to this clone: Other DNA variants within this sample encode the same CDR3. The gene calls are TRBV28 and TRBJ1-3; 10 nucleotides match TRBD1. The CDR3 is 15 residues long. Germline trimming cut 4 bases from V and 5 bases from J; bases unmatched to any gene: 5. Germline CDR1 MDHEN, CDR2 SYDVKM. The DNA of the CDR3 is TGTGCCAGCAGTTCCCCGGGACAGGGGAGAAACACCATATATTTT. It translates to CASSSPGQGRNTIYF.

Worth noting for this clone: Other DNA sequences of this sample code for an identical CDR3. This chain links TRBV7-3 with TRBJ2-1; tentative D call: TRBD2 (7 bases). The V gene lost 5 bases and the J gene lost 1 base, with 9 bases spanning the gap. Germline lookup yields CDR1 SGHTA and CDR2 FQGTGA. CDR3 length: 14 amino acids. The CDR3 DNA sequence: TGTGCCAGCAGCAAGGGGGGGTCCTACAATGAGCAGTTCTTC. The encoded protein is CASSKGGSYNEQFF.

This rearrangement joins TRBV19 to TRBJ2-1; 12 bases agree with TRBD2. The CDR3 contains 14 residues. After removal of 5 bases from V and 8 bases from J, the junction contained 4 bases not matched to a gene. The germline CDR1 and CDR2 sequences are LNHDA and SQIVND (reference sequence). The CDR3 sequence is CASSRLAGAHEQFF. The DNA of the CDR3 is TGTGCCAGTAGTCGACTAGCGGGAGCCCATGAGCAGTTCTTC.